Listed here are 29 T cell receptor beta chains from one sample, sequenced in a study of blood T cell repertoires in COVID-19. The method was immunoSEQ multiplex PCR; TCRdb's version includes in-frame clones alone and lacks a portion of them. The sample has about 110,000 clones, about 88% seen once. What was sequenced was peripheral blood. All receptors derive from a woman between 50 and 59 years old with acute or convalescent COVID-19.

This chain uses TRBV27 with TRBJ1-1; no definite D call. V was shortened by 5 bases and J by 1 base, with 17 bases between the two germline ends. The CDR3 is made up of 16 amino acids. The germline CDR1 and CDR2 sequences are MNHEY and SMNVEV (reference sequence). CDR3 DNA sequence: TGTGCCAGCAGTCTCCGGACGGGGATGAGGAACACTGAAGCTTTCTTT. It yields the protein CASSLRTGMRNTEAFF.

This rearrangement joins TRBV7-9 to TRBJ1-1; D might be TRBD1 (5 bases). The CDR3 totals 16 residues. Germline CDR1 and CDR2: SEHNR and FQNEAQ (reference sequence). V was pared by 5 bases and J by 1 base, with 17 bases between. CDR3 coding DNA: TGTGCCAGCAGCACCCACGGGCAGACAGAGAACACTGAAGCTTTCTTT. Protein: CASSTHGQTENTEAFF.

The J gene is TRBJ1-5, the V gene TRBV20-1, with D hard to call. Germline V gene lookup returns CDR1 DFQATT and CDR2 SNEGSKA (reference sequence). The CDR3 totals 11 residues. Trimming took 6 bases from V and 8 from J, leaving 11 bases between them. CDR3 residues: CSARSQEPQHF. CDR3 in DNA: TGCAGTGCCCGCTCCCAGGAGCCCCAGCATTTT.

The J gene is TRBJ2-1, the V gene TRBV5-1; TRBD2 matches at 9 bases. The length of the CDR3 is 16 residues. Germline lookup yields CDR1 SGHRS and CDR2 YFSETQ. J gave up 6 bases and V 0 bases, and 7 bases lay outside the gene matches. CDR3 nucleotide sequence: TGCGCCAGCAGCTTGGGCGTAGCGGGAGTAAGCAATGAGCAGTTCTTC. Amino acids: CASSLGVAGVSNEQFF.

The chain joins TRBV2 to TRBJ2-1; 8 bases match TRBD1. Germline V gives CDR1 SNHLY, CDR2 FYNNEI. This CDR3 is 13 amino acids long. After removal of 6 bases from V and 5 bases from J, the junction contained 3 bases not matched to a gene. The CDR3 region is CASRTGVNNEQFF. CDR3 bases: TGTGCCAGCAGGACAGGGGTTAACAATGAGCAGTTCTTC.

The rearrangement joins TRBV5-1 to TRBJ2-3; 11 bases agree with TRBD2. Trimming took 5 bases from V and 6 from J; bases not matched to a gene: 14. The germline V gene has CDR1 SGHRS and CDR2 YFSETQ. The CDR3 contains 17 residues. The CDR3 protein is CASSPNPLAGGSDTQYF. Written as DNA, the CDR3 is TGCGCCAGCAGTCCGAACCCGCTAGCGGGAGGTTCCGATACGCAGTATTTT.

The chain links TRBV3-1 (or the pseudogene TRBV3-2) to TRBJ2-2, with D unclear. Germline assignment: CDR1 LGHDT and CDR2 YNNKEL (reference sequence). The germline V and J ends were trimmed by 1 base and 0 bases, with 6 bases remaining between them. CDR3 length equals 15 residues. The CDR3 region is CASSQGRPNTGELFF. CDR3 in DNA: TGTGCCAGCAGCCAAGGCAGGCCGAACACCGGGGAGCTGTTTTTT.

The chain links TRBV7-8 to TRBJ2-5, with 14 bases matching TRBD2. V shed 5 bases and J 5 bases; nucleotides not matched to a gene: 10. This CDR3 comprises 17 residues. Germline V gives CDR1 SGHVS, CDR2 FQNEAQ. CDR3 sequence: CASSTEGRLAGGETQYF. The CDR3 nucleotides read TGTGCCAGCAGCACTGAGGGCCGACTAGCGGGAGGGGAGACCCAGTACTTC.

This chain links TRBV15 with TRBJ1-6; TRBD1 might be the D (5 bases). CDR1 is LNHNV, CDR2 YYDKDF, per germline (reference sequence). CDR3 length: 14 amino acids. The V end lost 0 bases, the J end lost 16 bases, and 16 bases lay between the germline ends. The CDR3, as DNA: TGTGCCACCAGCAGAGATAAGGGCCAGGGAGGGCTCCACTTT. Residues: CATSRDKGQGGLHF.

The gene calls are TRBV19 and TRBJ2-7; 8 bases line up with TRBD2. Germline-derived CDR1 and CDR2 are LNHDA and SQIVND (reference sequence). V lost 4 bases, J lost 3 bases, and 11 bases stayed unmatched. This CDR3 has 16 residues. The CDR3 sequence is CASSRTGTRGGYEQYF. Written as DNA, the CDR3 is TGTGCCAGTAGTAGGACCGGGACTAGGGGAGGCTACGAGCAGTACTTC.

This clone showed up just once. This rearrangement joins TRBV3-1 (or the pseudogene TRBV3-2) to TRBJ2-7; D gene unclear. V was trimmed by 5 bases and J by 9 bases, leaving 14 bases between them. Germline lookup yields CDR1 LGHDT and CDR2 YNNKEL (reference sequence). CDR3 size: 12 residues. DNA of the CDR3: TGTGCCAGCAGCTCGGCTGCTACGGGGCAGTACTTC. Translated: CASSSAATGQYF.

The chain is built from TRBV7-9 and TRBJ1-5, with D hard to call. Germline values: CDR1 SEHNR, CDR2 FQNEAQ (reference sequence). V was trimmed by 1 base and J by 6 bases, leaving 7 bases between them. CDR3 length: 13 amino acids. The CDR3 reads CASSLEYIQPQHF. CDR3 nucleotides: TGTGCCAGCAGCTTAGAATACATTCAGCCCCAGCATTTT.

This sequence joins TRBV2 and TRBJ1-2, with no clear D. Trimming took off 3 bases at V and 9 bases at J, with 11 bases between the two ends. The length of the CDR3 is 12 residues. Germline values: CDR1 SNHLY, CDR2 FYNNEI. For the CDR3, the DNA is TGTGCCAGCAGTGATTTGGAGCTAAGCTACACCTTC. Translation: CASSDLELSYTF.

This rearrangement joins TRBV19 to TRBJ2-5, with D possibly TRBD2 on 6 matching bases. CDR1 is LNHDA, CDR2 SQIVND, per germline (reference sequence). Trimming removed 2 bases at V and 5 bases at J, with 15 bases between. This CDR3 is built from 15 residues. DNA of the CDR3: TGTGCCAGTAGTATACGGAGGGCGGGGTCGGAGACCCAGTACTTC. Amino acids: CASSIRRAGSETQYF.

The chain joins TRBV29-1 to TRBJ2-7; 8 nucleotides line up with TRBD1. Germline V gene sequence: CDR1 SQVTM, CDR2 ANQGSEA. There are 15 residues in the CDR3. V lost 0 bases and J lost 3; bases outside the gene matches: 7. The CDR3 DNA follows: TGCAGCGTTGAAGATAAGGGGACAGGCGACTACGAGCAGTACTTC. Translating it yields CSVEDKGTGDYEQYF.

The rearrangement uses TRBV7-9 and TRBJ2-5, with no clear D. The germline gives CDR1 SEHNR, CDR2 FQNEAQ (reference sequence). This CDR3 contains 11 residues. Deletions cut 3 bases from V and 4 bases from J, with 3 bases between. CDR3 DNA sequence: TGTGCCAGCAGCTTCAGAGAGACCCAGTACTTC. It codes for CASSFRETQYF. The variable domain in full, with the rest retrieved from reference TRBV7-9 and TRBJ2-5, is DTGVSQNPRHKITKRGQNVTFRCDPISEHNRLYWYRQTLGQGPEFLTYFQNEAQLEKSRLLSDRFSAERPKGSFSTLEIQRTEQGDSAMYLCASSFRETQYFGPGTRLLVL.

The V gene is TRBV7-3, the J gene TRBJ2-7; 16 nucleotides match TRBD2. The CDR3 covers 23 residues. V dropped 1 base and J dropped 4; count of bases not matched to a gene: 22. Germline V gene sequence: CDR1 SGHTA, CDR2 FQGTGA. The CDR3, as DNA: TGTGCCAGCAGCTTAAAGACGACCGGGACTAGCGGGAGGGCCCGGCTCTTAGGTTACGAGCAGTACTTC. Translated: CASSLKTTGTSGRARLLGYEQYF. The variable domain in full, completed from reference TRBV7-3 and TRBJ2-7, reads GAGVSQTPSNKVTEKGKYVELRCDPISGHTALYWYRQSLGQGPEFLIYFQGTGAADDSGLPNDRFFAVRPEGSVSTLKIQRTERGDSAVYLCASSLKTTGTSGRARLLGYEQYFGPGTRLTVT.

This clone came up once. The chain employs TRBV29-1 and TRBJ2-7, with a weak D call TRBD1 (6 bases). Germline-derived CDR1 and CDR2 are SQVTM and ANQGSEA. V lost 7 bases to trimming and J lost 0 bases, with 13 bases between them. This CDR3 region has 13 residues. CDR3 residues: CSAGQSYSYEQYF. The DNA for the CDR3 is TGCAGCGCCGGACAGTCTTACTCCTACGAGCAGTACTTC.

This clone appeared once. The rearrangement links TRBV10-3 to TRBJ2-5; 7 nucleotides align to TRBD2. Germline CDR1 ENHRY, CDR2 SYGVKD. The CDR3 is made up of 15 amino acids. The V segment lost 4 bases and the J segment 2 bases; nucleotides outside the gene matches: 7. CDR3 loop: CAISATMGGQETQYF. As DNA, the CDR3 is TGTGCCATCAGTGCAACGATGGGGGGGCAAGAGACCCAGTACTTC.

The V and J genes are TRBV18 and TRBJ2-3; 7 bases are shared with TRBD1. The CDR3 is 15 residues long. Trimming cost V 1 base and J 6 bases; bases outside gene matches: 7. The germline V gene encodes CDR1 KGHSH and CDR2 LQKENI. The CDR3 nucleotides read TGTGCCAGCTCACCACAGGGGGCTCGGCTGGATACGCAGTATTTT. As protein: CASSPQGARLDTQYF.

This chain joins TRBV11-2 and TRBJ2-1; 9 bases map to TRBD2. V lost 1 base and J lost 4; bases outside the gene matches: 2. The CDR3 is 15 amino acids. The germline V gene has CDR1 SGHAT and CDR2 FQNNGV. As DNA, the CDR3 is TGTGCCAGCAGCTTAGGTCTAGCGGGGTACAATGAGCAGTTCTTC. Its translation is CASSLGLAGYNEQFF. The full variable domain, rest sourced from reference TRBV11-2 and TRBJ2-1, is EAGVAQSPRYKIIEKRQSVAFWCNPISGHATLYWYQQILGQGPKLLIQFQNNGVVDDSQLPKDRFSAERLKGVDSTLKIQPAKLEDSAVYLCASSLGLAGYNEQFFGPGTRLTVL.

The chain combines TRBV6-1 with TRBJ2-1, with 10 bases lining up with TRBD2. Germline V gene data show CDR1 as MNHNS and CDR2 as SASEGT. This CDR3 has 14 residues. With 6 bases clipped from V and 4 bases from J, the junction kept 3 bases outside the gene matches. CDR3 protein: CASRGTSDYNEQFF. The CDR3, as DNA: TGTGCCAGCAGGGGGACTAGCGATTACAATGAGCAGTTCTTC.

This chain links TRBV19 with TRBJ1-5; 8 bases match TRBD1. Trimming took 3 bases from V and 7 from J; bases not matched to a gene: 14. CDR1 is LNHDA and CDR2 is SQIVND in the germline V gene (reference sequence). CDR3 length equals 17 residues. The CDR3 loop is CASSIPGQVSRSQPQHF. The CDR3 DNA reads TGTGCCAGTAGTATCCCGGGACAGGTCTCCAGAAGCCAGCCCCAGCATTTT.

In DNA, the CDR3 is TGTGCCAGCAGCCTCGGAGACGGGAGCCCGAACACCGGGGAGCTGTTTTTT. It encodes CASSLGDGSPNTGELFF. The chain couples TRBV7-6 to TRBJ2-2, with D possibly TRBD2 on 6 matching bases. V lost 5 bases to trimming and J lost 0 bases, with 16 bases between them. CDR1 is SGHVS, CDR2 FNYEAQ, per germline. This CDR3 has 17 amino acids. Based on the CDR3 plus reference TRBV7-6 and TRBJ2-2, the full variable domain is GAGVSQSPRYKVTKRGQDVALRCDPISGHVSLYWYRQALGQGPEFLTYFNYEAQQDKSGLPNDRFSAERPEGSISTLTIQRTEQRDSAMYRCASSLGDGSPNTGELFFGEGSRLTVL.

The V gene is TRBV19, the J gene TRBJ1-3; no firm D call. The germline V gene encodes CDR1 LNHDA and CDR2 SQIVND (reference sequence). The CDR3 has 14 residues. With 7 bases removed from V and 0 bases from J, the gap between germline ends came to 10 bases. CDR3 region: CASTDYTSGNTIYF. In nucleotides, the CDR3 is TGTGCCAGTACCGACTATACCTCTGGAAACACCATATATTTT. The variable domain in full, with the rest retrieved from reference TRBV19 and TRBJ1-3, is DGGITQSPKYLFRKEGQNVTLSCEQNLNHDAMYWYRQDPGQGLRLIYYSQIVNDFQKGDIAEGYSVSREKKESFPLTVTSAQKNPTAFYLCASTDYTSGNTIYFGEGSWLTVV.

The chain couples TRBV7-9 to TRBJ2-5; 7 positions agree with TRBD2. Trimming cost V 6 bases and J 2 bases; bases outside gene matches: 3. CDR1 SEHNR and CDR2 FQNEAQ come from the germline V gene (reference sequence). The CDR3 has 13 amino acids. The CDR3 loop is CASRPSGQETQYF. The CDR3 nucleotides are TGTGCCAGCAGACCTAGCGGTCAAGAGACCCAGTACTTC.

The CDR3 DNA follows: TGTGCCAGCAGCTTAGTCACAGGGACCTACAATGAGCAGTTCTTC. Protein: CASSLVTGTYNEQFF. The chain uses TRBV7-2 and TRBJ2-1, with a weak D call TRBD1 (6 bases). This CDR3 region has 15 residues. CDR1 is SGHTA, CDR2 FQGNSA, per germline. The V end lost 1 base, the J end lost 2 bases, and 9 bases lay between the germline ends.

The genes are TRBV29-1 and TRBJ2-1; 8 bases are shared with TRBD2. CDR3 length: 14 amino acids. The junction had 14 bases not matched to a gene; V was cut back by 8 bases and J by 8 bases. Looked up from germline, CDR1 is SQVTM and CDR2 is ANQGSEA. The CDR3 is CSTTGTRLLDEQFF. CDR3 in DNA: TGCAGCACTACCGGGACTAGACTTTTGGATGAGCAGTTCTTC.

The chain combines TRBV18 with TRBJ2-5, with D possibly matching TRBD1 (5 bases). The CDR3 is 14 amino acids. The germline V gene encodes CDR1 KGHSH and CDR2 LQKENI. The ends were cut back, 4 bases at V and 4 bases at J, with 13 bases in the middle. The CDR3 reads CASSQGLVGETQYF. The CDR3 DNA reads TGTGCCAGCTCACAGGGGTTAGTAGGAGAGACCCAGTACTTC.